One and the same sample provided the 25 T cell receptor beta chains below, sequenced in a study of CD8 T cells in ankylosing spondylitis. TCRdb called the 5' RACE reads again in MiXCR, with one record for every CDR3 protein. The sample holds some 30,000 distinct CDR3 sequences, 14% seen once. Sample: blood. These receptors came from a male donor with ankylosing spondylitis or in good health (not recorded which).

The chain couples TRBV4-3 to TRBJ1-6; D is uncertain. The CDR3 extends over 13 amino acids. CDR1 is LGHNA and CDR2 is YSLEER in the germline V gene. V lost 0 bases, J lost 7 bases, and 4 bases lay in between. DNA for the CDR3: TGCGCCAGCAGCCAAGAAGTCAATTCACCCCTCCACTTT. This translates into CASSQEVNSPLHF.

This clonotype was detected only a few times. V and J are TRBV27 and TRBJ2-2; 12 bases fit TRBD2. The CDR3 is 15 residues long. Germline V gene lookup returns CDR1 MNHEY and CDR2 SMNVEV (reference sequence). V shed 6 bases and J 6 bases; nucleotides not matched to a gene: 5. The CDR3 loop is CASSQTSGRPGELFF. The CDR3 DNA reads TGTGCCAGCAGCCAGACTAGCGGGAGACCCGGGGAGCTGTTTTTT.

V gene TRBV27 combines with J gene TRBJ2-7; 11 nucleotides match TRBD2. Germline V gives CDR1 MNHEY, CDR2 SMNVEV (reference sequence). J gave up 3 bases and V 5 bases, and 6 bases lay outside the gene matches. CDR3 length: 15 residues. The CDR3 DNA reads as TGTGCCAGCAGTACCGGGACTAGCGGTGTCTACGAGCAGTACTTC. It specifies CASSTGTSGVYEQYF.

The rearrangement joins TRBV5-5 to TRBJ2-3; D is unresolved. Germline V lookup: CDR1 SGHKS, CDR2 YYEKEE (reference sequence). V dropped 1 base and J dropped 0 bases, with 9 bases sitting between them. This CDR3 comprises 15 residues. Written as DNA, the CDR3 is TGTGCCAGCAGCTTGAGTCCGGACAGCACAGATACGCAGTATTTT. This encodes CASSLSPDSTDTQYF.

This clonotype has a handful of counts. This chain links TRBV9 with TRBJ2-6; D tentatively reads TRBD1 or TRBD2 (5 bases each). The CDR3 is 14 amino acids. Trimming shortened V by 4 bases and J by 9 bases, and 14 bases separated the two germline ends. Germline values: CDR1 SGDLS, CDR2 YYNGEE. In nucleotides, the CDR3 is TGTGCCAGCAGCCCCCCGGGGCAAGTCAACGTCCTGACTTTC. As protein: CASSPPGQVNVLTF.

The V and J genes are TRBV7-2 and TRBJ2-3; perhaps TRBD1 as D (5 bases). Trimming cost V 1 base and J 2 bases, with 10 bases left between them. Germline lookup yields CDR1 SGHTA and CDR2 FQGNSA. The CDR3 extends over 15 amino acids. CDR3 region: CASSLGQTDTDTQYF. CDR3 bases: TGTGCCAGCAGCTTAGGACAGACAGACACAGATACGCAGTATTTT.

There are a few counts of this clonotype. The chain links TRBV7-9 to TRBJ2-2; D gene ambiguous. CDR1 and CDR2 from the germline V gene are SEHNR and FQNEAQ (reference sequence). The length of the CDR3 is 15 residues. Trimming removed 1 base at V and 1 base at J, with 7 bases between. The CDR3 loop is CASSLGRVNTGELFF. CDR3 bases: TGTGCCAGCAGCTTAGGAAGGGTGAACACCGGGGAGCTGTTTTTT. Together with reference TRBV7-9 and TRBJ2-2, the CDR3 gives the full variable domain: DTGVSQNPRHKITKRGQNVTFRCDPISEHNRLYWYRQTLGQGPEFLTYFQNEAQLEKSRLLSDRFSAERPKGSFSTLEIQRTEQGDSAMYLCASSLGRVNTGELFFGEGSRLTVL.

The DNA for the CDR3 is TGTGCCAGCAGCGTAGACGGGGGGACAGATACGCAGTATTTT. As protein: CASSVDGGTDTQYF. V is TRBV9 and J is TRBJ2-3, with 7 bases lining up with TRBD2. The V and J ends lost 0 bases and 3 bases, in that order; junction bases with no gene match: 1. The length of the CDR3 is 14 residues. The germline CDR1 and CDR2 sequences are SGDLS and YYNGEE. The full variable domain, its missing parts supplied by reference TRBV9 and TRBJ2-3, is DSGVTQTPKHLITATGQRVTLRCSPRSGDLSVYWYQQSLDQGLQFLIQYYNGEERAKGNILERFSAQQFPDLHSELNLSSLELGDSALYFCASSVDGGTDTQYFGPGTRLTVL.

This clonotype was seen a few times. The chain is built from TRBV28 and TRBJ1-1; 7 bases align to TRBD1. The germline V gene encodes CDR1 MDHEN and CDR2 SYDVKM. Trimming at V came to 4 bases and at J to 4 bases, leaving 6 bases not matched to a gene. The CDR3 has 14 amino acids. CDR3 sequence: CASSSTGARTEAFF. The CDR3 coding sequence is TGTGCCAGCAGTTCTACAGGGGCGCGCACTGAAGCTTTCTTT.

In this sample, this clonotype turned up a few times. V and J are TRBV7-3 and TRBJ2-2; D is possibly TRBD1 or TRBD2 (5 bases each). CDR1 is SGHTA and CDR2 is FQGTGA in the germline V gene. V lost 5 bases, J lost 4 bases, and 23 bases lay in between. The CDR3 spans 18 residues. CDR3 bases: TGTGCCAGCAGCCCACTACATAGTCTTGGGACGGGCACCGGGGAGCTGTTTTTT. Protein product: CASSPLHSLGTGTGELFF. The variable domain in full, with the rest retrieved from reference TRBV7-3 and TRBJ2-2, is GAGVSQTPSNKVTEKGKYVELRCDPISGHTALYWYRQSLGQGPEFLIYFQGTGAADDSGLPNDRFFAVRPEGSVSTLKIQRTERGDSAVYLCASSPLHSLGTGTGELFFGEGSRLTVL.

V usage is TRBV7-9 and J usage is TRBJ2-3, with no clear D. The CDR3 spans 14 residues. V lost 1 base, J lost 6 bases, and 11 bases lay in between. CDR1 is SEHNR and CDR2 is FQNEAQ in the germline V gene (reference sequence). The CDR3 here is CASSLGSAGDTQYF. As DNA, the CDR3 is TGTGCCAGCAGCTTAGGGTCCGCTGGGGATACGCAGTATTTT.

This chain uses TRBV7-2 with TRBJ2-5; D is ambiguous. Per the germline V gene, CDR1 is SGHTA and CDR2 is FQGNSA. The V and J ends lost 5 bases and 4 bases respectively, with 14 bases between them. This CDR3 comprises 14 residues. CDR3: CASSADGSRETQYF. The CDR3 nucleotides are TGTGCCAGCAGCGCAGACGGGTCACGAGAGACCCAGTACTTC.

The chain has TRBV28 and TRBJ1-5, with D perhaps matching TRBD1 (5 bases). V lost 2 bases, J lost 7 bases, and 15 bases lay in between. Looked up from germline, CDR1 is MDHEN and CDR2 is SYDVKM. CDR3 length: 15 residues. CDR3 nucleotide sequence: TGTGCCAGCAGTTTACCGGGATTTCGGGGGCAGCCCCAGCATTTT. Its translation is CASSLPGFRGQPQHF.

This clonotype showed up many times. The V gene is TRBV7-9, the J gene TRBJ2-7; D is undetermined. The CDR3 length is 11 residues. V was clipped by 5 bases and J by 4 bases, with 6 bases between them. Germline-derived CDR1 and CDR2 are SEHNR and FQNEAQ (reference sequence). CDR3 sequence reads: CASSPSYEQYF. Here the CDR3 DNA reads TGTGCCAGCAGCCCCAGTTACGAGCAGTACTTC. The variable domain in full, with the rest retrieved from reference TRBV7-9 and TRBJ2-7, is DTGVSQNPRHKITKRGQNVTFRCDPISEHNRLYWYRQTLGQGPEFLTYFQNEAQLEKSRLLSDRFSAERPKGSFSTLEIQRTEQGDSAMYLCASSPSYEQYFGPGTRLTVT.

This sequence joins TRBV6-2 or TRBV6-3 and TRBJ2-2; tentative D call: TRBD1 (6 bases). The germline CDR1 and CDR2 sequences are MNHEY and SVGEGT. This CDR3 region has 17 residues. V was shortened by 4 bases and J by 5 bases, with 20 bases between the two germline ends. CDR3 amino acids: CASSSSRGYTGTGELFF. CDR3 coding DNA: TGTGCCAGCAGTTCCAGTCGTGGCTACACAGGGACCGGGGAGCTGTTTTTT.

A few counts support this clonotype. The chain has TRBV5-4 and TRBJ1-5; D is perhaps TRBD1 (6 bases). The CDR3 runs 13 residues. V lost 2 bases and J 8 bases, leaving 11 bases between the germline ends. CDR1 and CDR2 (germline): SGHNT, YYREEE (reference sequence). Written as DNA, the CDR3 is TGTGCCAGCAGCTTCGGGGGCGAGGAGCCCCAGCATTTT. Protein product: CASSFGGEEPQHF.

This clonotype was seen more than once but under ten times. The CDR3 sequence is CSARKGPTGELFF. The DNA of the CDR3 is TGCAGTGCTAGAAAGGGCCCCACCGGGGAGCTGTTTTTT. The rearrangement uses TRBV20-1 and TRBJ2-2; the D is unclear. Trimming took off 2 bases at V and 4 bases at J, with 8 bases between the two ends. From germline, CDR1 is DFQATT and CDR2 SNEGSKA (reference sequence). This CDR3 comprises 13 residues.

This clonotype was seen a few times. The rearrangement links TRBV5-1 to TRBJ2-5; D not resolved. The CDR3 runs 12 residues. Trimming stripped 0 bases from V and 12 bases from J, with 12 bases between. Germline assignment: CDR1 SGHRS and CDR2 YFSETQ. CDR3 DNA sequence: TGCGCCAGCAGCTTGGGATCGGCCGGAAAGTACTTC. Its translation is CASSLGSAGKYF. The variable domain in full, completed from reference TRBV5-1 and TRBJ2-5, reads KAGVTQTPRYLIKTRGQQVTLSCSPISGHRSVSWYQQTPGQGLQFLFEYFSETQRNKGNFPGRFSGRQFSNSRSEMNVSTLELGDSALYLCASSLGSAGKYFGPGTRLLVL.

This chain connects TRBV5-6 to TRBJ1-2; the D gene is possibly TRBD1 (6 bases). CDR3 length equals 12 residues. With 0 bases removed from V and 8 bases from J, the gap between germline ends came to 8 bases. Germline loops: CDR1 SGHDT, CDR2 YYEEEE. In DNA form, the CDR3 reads TGTGCCAGCAGCTTGGTTACAGGGGGCTACACCTTC. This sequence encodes CASSLVTGGYTF.

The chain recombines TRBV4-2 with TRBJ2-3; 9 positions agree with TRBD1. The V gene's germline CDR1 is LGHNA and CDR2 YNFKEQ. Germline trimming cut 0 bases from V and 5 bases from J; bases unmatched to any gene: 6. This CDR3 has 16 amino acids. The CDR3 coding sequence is TGTGCCAGCAGCCAAGATGGACAGGGGTTAGTAGATACGCAGTATTTT. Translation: CASSQDGQGLVDTQYF.

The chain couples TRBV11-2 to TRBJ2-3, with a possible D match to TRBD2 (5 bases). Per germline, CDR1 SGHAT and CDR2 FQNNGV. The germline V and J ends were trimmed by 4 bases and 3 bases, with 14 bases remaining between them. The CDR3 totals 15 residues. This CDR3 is CASSSTRGPTDTQYF. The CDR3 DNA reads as TGTGCCAGCAGCTCAACAAGAGGGCCGACAGATACGCAGTATTTT. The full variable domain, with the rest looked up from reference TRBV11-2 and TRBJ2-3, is EAGVAQSPRYKIIEKRQSVAFWCNPISGHATLYWYQQILGQGPKLLIQFQNNGVVDDSQLPKDRFSAERLKGVDSTLKIQPAKLEDSAVYLCASSSTRGPTDTQYFGPGTRLTVL.

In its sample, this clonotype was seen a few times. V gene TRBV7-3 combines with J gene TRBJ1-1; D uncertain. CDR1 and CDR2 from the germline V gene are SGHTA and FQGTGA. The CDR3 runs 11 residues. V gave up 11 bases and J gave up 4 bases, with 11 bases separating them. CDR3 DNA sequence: TGTGCCGGAGGGAGGAGCACTGAAGCTTTCTTT. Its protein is CAGGRSTEAFF.

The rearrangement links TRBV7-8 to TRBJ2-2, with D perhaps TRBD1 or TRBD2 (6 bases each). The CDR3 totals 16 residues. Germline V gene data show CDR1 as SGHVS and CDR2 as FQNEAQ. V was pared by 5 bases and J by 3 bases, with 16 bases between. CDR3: CASSPWRGLDTGELFF. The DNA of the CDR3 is TGTGCCAGCAGCCCCTGGAGGGGGTTGGACACCGGGGAGCTGTTTTTT.

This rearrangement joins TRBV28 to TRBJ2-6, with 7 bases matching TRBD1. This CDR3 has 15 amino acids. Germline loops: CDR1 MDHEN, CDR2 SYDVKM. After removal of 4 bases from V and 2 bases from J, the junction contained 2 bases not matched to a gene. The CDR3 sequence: CASSSDRAGANVLTF. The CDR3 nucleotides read TGTGCCAGCAGTTCAGACAGGGCTGGGGCCAACGTCCTGACTTTC.

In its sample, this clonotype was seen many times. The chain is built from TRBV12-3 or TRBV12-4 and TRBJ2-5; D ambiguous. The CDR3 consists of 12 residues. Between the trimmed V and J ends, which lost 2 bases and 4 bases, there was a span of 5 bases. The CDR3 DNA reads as TGTGCCAGCAGTTTAAAGATAGAGACCCAGTACTTC. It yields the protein CASSLKIETQYF.